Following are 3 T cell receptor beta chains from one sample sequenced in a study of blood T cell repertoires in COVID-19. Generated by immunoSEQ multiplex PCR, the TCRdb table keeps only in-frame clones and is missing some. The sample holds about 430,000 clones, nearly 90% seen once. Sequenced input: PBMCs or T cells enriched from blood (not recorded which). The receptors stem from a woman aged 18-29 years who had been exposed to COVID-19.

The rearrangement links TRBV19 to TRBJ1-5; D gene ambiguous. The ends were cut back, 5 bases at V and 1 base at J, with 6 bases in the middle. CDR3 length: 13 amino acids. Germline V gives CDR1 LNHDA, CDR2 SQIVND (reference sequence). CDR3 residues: CASSGGSNQPQHF. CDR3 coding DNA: TGTGCCAGTAGTGGAGGCAGCAATCAGCCCCAGCATTTT.

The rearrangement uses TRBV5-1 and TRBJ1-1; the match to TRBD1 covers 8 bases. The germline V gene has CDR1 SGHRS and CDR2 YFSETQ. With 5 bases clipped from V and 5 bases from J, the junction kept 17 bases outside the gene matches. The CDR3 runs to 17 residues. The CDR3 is CASRETYRGIQRTEAFF. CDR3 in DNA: TGCGCCAGCAGGGAGACTTACAGGGGGATACAGAGGACTGAAGCTTTCTTT. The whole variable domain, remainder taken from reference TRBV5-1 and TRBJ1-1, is KAGVTQTPRYLIKTRGQQVTLSCSPISGHRSVSWYQQTPGQGLQFLFEYFSETQRNKGNFPGRFSGRQFSNSRSEMNVSTLELGDSALYLCASRETYRGIQRTEAFFGQGTRLTVV.

CDR3 DNA: TGTGCCAGCAGCTTAGGCCTTGATGAGCAGTTCTTC. Translated: CASSLGLDEQFF. V usage is TRBV13 and J usage is TRBJ2-1, with D uncertain. The germline V and J ends were trimmed by 0 bases and 8 bases, with 5 bases remaining between them. The CDR3 is 12 amino acids. Per the germline V gene, CDR1 is PRHDT and CDR2 is FYEKMQ (reference sequence).